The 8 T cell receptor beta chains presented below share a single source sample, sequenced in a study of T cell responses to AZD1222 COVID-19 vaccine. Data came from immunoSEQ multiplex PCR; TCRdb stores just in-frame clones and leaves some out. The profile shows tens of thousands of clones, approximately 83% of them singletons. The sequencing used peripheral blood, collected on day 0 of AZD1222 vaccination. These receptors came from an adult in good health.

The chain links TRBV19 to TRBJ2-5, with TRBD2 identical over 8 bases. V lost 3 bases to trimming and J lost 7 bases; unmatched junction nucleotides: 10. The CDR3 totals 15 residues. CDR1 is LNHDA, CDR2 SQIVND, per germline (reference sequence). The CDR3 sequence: CASSMTGLGVSTQYF. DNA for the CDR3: TGTGCCAGTAGTATGACGGGACTAGGGGTATCGACCCAGTACTTC.

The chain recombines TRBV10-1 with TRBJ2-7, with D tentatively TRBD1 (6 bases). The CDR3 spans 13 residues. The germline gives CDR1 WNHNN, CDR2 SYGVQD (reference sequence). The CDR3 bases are TGCCCGAGAGGGGGACCTTATACCTACGAGCAGTACTTC. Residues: CPRGGPYTYEQYF.

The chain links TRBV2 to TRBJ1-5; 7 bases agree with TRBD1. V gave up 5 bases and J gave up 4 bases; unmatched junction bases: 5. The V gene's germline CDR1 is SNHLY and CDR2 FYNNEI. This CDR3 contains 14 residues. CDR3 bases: TGTGCCAGCAGTCGGGACAGCAATAATCAGCCCCAGCATTTT. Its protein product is CASSRDSNNQPQHF. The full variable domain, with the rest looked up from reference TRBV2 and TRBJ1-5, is EPEVTQTPSHQVTQMGQEVILRCVPISNHLYFYWYRQILGQKVEFLVSFYNNEISEKSEIFDDQFSVERPDGSNFTLKIRSTKLEDSAMYFCASSRDSNNQPQHFGDGTRLSIL.

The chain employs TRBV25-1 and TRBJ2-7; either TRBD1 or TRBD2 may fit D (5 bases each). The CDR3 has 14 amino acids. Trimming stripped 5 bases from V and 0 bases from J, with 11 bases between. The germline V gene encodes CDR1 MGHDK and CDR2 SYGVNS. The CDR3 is CASSSIGASYEQYF. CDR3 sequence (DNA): TGTGCCAGCAGTAGCATCGGGGCCTCCTACGAGCAGTACTTC.

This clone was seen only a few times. The CDR3 DNA follows: TGTGCCAGCCTGGGCAGGGTGAACACTGAAGCTTTCTTT. Residues: CASLGRVNTEAFF. J is TRBJ1-1 and V is TRBV12-3 or TRBV12-4, with D perhaps matching TRBD1 (5 bases). The V end was cut by 8 bases, the J end by 0 bases, with 10 bases between. CDR3 length: 13 residues.

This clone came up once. The CDR3: CAWSRSGHRNQPQHF. In DNA form, the CDR3 reads TGTGCCTGGAGTAGGTCGGGCCATCGCAATCAGCCCCAGCATTTT. The chain links TRBV30 to TRBJ1-5, with unresolved D. Trimming removed 2 bases at V and 2 bases at J, with 13 bases between. Germline V gene data show CDR1 as GTSNPN and CDR2 as SVGIG (reference sequence). This CDR3 region has 15 residues. The variable domain in full, with the rest retrieved from reference TRBV30 and TRBJ1-5, is SQTIHQWPATLVQPVGSPLSLECTVEGTSNPNLYWYRQAAGRGLQLLFYSVGIGQISSEVPQNLSASRPQDRQFILSSKKLLLSDSGFYLCAWSRSGHRNQPQHFGDGTRLSIL.

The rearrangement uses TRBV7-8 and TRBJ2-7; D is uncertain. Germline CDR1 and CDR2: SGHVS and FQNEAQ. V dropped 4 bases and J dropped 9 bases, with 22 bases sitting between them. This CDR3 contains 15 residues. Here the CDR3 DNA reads TGTGCCAGCAGCTACTTTGATATGGCTTTGGTTGGGCAGTACTTC. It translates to CASSYFDMALVGQYF.

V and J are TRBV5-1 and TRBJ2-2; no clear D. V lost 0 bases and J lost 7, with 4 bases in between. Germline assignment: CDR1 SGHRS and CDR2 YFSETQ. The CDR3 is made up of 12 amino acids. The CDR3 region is CASSLVVGELFF. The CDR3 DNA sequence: TGCGCCAGCAGCTTGGTTGTCGGGGAGCTGTTTTTT.